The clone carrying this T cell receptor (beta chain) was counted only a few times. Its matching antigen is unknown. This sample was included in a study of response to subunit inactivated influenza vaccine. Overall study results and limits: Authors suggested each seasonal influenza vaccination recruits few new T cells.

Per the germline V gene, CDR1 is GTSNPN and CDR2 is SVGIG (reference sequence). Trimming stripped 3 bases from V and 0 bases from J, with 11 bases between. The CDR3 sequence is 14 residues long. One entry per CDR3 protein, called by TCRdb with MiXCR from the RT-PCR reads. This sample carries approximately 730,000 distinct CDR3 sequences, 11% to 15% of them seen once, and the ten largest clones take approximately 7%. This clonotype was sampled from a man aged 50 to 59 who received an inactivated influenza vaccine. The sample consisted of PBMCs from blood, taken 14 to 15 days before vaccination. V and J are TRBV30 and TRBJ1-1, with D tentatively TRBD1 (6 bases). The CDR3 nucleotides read TGTGCCTGGAGCGGAGGGGGAGTGAACACTGAAGCTTTCTTT. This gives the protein CAWSGGGVNTEAFF.